The sequence of this TCR beta chain was determined in a study of shared clonotypes between healthy human individuals. CDR3 size: 14 residues. V lost 0 bases, J lost 2 bases, and 5 bases lay in between. The germline V gene has CDR1 SGHTA and CDR2 FQGNSA. Profiled with immunoSEQ multiplex PCR; TCRdb holds only in-frame clones, not every one. The repertoire holds about 490,000 clones, with about 82% as singletons. The clonotype comes from a woman in her forties in good health. Some clones in this sample may be carry-over from other donors' samples. This sequence joins TRBV7-2 and TRBJ1-5; D might be TRBD1 (5 bases). Material for sequencing was PBMCs. The chain's CDR3 is CASSLAGGNQPQHF. DNA of the CDR3: TGTGCCAGCAGCTTAGCAGGGGGCAATCAGCCCCAGCATTTT.